This TCR beta chain was identified during a study of T cell changes during pregnancy in multiple sclerosis. Germline assignment: CDR1 MNHEY and CDR2 SVGAGI. This CDR3 has 15 residues. Trimming took off 4 bases at V and 1 base at J, with 13 bases between the two ends. Some clones are missing from TCRdb's copy, which holds only in-frame ones; the method was immunoSEQ multiplex PCR. Counted here are over 45,000 clones, approximately 92% occurring once; the ten biggest clones make up around 0.56%. This specimen was CD4+ T cells from peripheral blood mononuclear cells, taken after pregnancy. This TCR came from a female donor with multiple sclerosis, enrolled in a pregnancy study. The chain recombines TRBV6-5 with TRBJ1-1, with D possibly TRBD1 on 6 matching bases. Written as DNA, the CDR3 is TGTGCCAGCAGTTTCCACAGGGAGGGGAACACTGAAGCTTTCTTT. Amino acid sequence: CASSFHREGNTEAFF.